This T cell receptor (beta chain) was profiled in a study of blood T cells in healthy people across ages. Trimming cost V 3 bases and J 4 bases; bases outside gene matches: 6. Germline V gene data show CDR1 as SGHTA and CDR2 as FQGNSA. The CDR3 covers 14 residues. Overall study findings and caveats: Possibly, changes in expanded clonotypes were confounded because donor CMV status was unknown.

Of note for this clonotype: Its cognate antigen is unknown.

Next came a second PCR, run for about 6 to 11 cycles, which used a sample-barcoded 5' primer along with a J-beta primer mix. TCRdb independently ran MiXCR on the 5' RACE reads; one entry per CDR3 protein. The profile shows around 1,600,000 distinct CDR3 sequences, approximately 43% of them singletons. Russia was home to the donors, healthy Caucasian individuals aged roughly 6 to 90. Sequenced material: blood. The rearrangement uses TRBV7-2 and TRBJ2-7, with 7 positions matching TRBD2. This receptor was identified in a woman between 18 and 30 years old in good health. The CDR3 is CASSFGGTQYEQYF. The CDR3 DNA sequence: TGTGCCAGCAGCTTCGGGGGGACCCAATACGAGCAGTACTTC.